This T cell receptor (beta chain) originates from a study of shared clonotypes between healthy human individuals. Per germline, CDR1 SGHTA and CDR2 FQGNSA. V gave up 0 bases and J gave up 5 bases, with 9 bases separating them. This CDR3 contains 14 residues. This clone was seen a single time. Method: immunoSEQ multiplex PCR; TCRdb's copy keeps in-frame clones and lacks some. The sample holds about 1 million clones; under 80% are singletons and the top ten take about 1.4%. This rearrangement joins TRBV7-2 to TRBJ2-3, with D possibly being TRBD2 (5 bases). What was sequenced was memory CD4+ T cells sorted from blood. This sample's subset: CD45RA-negative fraction. The receptor's source is a young man in good health. In DNA form, the CDR3 reads TGTGCCAGCAGCTTAGCGCGGGCCGGAGATACGCAGTATTTT. Translated: CASSLARAGDTQYF. Full variable domain (outside the CDR3, taken from reference TRBV7-2 and TRBJ2-3): GAGVSQSPSNKVTEKGKDVELRCDPISGHTALYWYRQSLGQGLEFLIYFQGNSAPDKSGLPSDRFSAERTGGSVSTLTIQRTQQEDSAVYLCASSLARAGDTQYFGPGTRLTVL.